The 9 T cell receptor beta chains below all came from one sample that was sequenced in a study of shared clonotypes between healthy human individuals. Method: immunoSEQ multiplex PCR; TCRdb's copy keeps in-frame clones and lacks some. The data show around 500,000 clones, approximately 84% seen once. Sequences were obtained from PBMCs. These receptors were taken from a woman in her 40s in good health. Some clones in this sample may be carry-over from other donors' samples.

This rearrangement joins TRBV29-1 to TRBJ2-2, with 9 bases matching TRBD1. Trimming removed 6 bases from V and 0 bases from J; junction bases left unmatched: 2. Germline values: CDR1 SQVTM, CDR2 ANQGSEA. The CDR3 has 14 residues. Written as DNA, the CDR3 is TGCAGCGTGGGGGACAGGGCGAACACCGGGGAGCTGTTTTTT. Residues: CSVGDRANTGELFF.

This chain links TRBV11-2 with TRBJ2-3, with D unclear. The CDR3 totals 12 residues. V lost 3 bases and J 0 bases, leaving 1 base between the germline ends. Germline CDR1 reads SGHAT; CDR2 reads FQNNGV. CDR3 amino acids: CASSFSTDTQYF. CDR3 nucleotide sequence: TGTGCCAGCAGCTTCAGCACAGATACGCAGTATTTT.

The V gene is TRBV15, the J gene TRBJ2-5; 8 nucleotides agree with TRBD2. Germline values: CDR1 LNHNV, CDR2 YYDKDF (reference sequence). The CDR3 runs 16 residues. With 0 bases clipped from V and 0 bases from J, the junction kept 3 bases outside the gene matches. The CDR3 loop is CATSRDAGGNQETQYF. CDR3 sequence (DNA): TGTGCCACCAGCAGAGATGCGGGAGGTAACCAAGAGACCCAGTACTTC.

There are many counts of this clone. This chain links TRBV28 with TRBJ2-7; weak D call: TRBD2 (6 bases). Germline V lookup: CDR1 MDHEN, CDR2 SYDVKM. CDR3 length: 15 residues. With 6 bases removed from V and 2 bases from J, the gap between germline ends came to 17 bases. In nucleotides, the CDR3 is TGTGCCAGCAGATCCCGAGGAGGGAAAACCTACGAGCAGTACTTC. Its translation is CASRSRGGKTYEQYF.

This clone was seen a few times. The chain links TRBV5-1 to TRBJ2-5; D uncertain. The CDR3 loop spans 14 amino acids. The V gene lost 0 bases and the J gene lost 5 bases, with 11 bases spanning the gap. CDR1 SGHRS and CDR2 YFSETQ come from the germline V gene. As DNA, the CDR3 is TGCGCCAGCAGCTTGGGCGAACCGAGGGAGACCCAGTACTTC. This gives the protein CASSLGEPRETQYF.

This clone has at least ten counts. This chain joins TRBV7-9 and TRBJ2-7; 8 positions match TRBD2. CDR3 size: 15 residues. V shed 3 bases and J 5 bases; nucleotides not matched to a gene: 9. Germline assignment: CDR1 SEHNR and CDR2 FQNEAQ (reference sequence). CDR3 nucleotide sequence: TGTGCCAGCAGCTTTCAGACCGGGACTAGGAACGAGCAGTACTTC. Translated: CASSFQTGTRNEQYF.

This clone was seen once. A much larger clone lies a single base off, so this may be a read error. This chain links TRBV4-1 with TRBJ1-2; D is uncertain. Germline values: CDR1 MGHRA, CDR2 YSYEKL. The CDR3 totals 14 residues. Trimming cost V 0 bases and J 2 bases, with 7 bases left between them. The CDR3 bases are TGCGCCAGCAGCCAAGATCCGGGGAACTATGGCTACACCTTC. Encoded protein: CASSQDPGNYGYTF.

This rearrangement joins TRBV6-1 to TRBJ2-1, with a weak D call TRBD1 (5 bases). Germline CDR1 MNHNS, CDR2 SASEGT. This CDR3 is built from 12 residues. Trimming pared 2 bases from V and 8 bases from J, leaving 7 bases between. CDR3 in amino acids: CASSEWGHEQFF. In DNA form, the CDR3 reads TGTGCCAGCAGTGAATGGGGCCATGAGCAGTTCTTC.

The gene calls are TRBV5-1 and TRBJ2-7; 9 nucleotides line up with TRBD1. Unmatched junction bases numbered 7, after V lost 4 bases and J lost 5 bases. Germline CDR1 and CDR2: SGHRS and YFSETQ. The CDR3 is made up of 14 amino acids. DNA of the CDR3: TGCGCCAGCAGCCACGACAGGGGGGCGGACGAGCAGTACTTC. Amino acids: CASSHDRGADEQYF.